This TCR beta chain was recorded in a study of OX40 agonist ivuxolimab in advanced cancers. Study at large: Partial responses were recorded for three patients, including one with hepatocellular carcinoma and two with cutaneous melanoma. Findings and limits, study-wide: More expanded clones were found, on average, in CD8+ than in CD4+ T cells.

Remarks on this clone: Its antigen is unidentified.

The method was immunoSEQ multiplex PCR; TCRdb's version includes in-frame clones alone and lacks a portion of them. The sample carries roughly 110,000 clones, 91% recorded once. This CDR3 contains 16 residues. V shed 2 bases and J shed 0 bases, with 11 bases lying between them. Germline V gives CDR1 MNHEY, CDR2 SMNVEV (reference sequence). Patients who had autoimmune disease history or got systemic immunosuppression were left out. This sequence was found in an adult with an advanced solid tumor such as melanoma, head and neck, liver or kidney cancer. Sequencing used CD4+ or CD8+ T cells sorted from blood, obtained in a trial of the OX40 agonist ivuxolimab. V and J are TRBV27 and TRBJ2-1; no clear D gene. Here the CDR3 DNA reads TGTGCCAGCAGTTTAGATTCCCTAGTCTCCTACAATGAGCAGTTCTTC. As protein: CASSLDSLVSYNEQFF.